The clone carrying this T cell receptor (beta chain) was picked up many times. The antigen is undetermined. This sample is drawn from a study of naive and memory T cell subsets. General study points: Especially in CD8 cells, naive repertoires contained a few larger clonotypes, possibly CD45RA-re-expressing memory cells. In naive cells, over 95% of TCR sequences were seen only once. From naive to CM, EM and EMRA, diversity decreased and Gini increased.

CDR3 length equals 16 residues. With 2 bases clipped from V and 5 bases from J, the junction kept 10 bases outside the gene matches. Germline V gene sequence: CDR1 MNHNS, CDR2 SASEGT. Both TRBC1 and TRBC2 were covered by a beta constant-region primer of two equimolar oligonucleotides. Nested alpha and beta constant-region primers with the SP2 primer drove four PCR rounds on ligated cDNA. Using its own MiXCR run on the UMI-ligation and nested PCR reads, TCRdb lists one record per CDR3 protein. The sample holds around 83,000 distinct CDR3 sequences, approximately 10% seen once. Sequenced: naive CD4+ T cells from blood. This TCR was recovered from a human donor in good health. The chain recombines TRBV6-1 with TRBJ2-5; 8 bases align to TRBD1. CDR3 sequence: CASSEPGQVLMETQYF. Written as DNA, the CDR3 is TGTGCCAGCAGTGAACCGGGACAGGTTTTAATGGAGACCCAGTACTTC.